A selection of T cell receptor beta chains follows, all from one sample in a study of early T cells in non-severe SARS-CoV-2 infection. A single record per CDR3 protein comes from TCRdb applying MiXCR to the 5' RACE reads. This table holds some 55,000 distinct CDR3 sequences, 12% found once. The sequencing here drew on whole blood, taken at baseline. Receptor source: an adult who was a healthcare worker with PCR-confirmed SARS-CoV-2 infection or an uninfected control (not recorded which). CDR3s include the opening cysteine and the closing phenylalanine or tryptophan. The D gene is left open where the match is weak. A clone size is listed for some rows: how often the clone was seen (once, few, many), or a class if it is expanded.

>-|-|TRBJ1-4|TRBV18
TGTGCCAGCTCACCGGGGGCGACAGTAGAAAAACTGTTTTTT
CASSPGATVEKLFF
>once|TRBD2|TRBJ2-3|TRBV10-3
TGTGCCATCAGCTGGCGACTAGCGGGATTAGATACGCAGTATTTT
CAISWRLAGLDTQYF
>-|-|TRBJ1-6|TRBV20-1
TGCAGTGCTGTAGGACGGTCCAATAATTCACCCCTCCACTTT
CSAVGRSNNSPLHF
>many|-|TRBJ2-7|TRBV20-1
TGCAGTGCTAGATTCACGGACTACGAGCAGTACTTC
CSARFTDYEQYF
>few|TRBD1|TRBJ2-1|TRBV5-6
TGTGCCAGCAGCCCGACACCGGGACAGTTGCCTAATGAGCAGTTCTTC
CASSPTPGQLPNEQFF
>few|TRBD1|TRBJ1-2|TRBV4-2
TGTGCCAGCAGCCAAGATGATCCGGGACAGGGGACCACCTATGGCTACACCTTC
CASSQDDPGQGTTYGYTF
>-|-|TRBJ2-6|TRBV7-3
TGTGCCAGCAGCGCCGGTGGGGCCAACGTCCTGACTTTC
CASSAGGANVLTF
>-|-|TRBJ2-7|TRBV7-2
TGTGCCAGCAGCTTAATCCCAGTCTCCTACGAGCAGTACTTC
CASSLIPVSYEQYF
>-|TRBD1|TRBJ2-2|TRBV27
TGTGCCAGCAGTTTAGGGTCCCGGACAGGGGGAGGTGTGGCCGGGGAGCTGTTTTTT
CASSLGSRTGGGVAGELFF
>few|-|TRBJ2-7|TRBV6-5
TGTGCCAGCACCCGAGACAGGTTGTCCTACGAGCAGTACTTC
CASTRDRLSYEQYF
>-|-|TRBJ2-1|TRBV20-1
TGCAGTGCTAGCAGCCTAACGACGTTCAATGAGCAGTTCTTC
CSASSLTTFNEQFF
>few|-|TRBJ2-7|TRBV7-9
TGTGCCAGCAGCCCGGGGACTCCGACGACCGAGCAGTACTTC
CASSPGTPTTEQYF
>many|TRBD2|TRBJ2-3|TRBV11-2
TGTGCCAGCAGCTCCCAGACTAGCGGGGCCAGGGGATATACGCAGTATTTT
CASSSQTSGARGYTQYF
>few|-|TRBJ1-6|TRBV7-2
TGTGCCAGCAGCATAAGACAGGAAGGATTTTCACCCCTCCACTTT
CASSIRQEGFSPLHF
>few|-|TRBJ2-6|TRBV20-1
TGCAGTGCAAAAGCGGAGTCTGGGGCCAACGTCCTGACTTTC
CSAKAESGANVLTF
>-|-|TRBJ2-2|TRBV7-2
TGTGCCAGCAGCCCACGTCCAGTGAACACCGGGGAGCTGTTTTTT
CASSPRPVNTGELFF
>many|-|TRBJ2-3|TRBV25-1
TGTGCCAGCAGTGATCCCCTTCTCTGGGCTAGCTTGGATACGCAGTATTTT
CASSDPLLWASLDTQYF
>-|-|TRBJ2-7|TRBV5-4
TGTGCCAGCAGCTTCCTGGGAACGGCTTACGAGCAGTACTTC
CASSFLGTAYEQYF
>few|TRBD1|TRBJ2-1|TRBV3-1
TGTGCCAGCAGCCTGAGGGACAGGGGGAATGAGCAGTTCTTC
CASSLRDRGNEQFF
>many|TRBD2|TRBJ2-4|TRBV11-2
TGTGCCAGCAGCCCGGGGACTAGCGGGGGAGGCATTCAGTACTTC
CASSPGTSGGGIQYF
>few|TRBD1|TRBJ2-7|TRBV24-1
TGTGCCACGGGACAGGGGAGCTCCTACGAGCAGTACTTC
CATGQGSSYEQYF
>-|TRBD1|TRBJ1-5|TRBV20-1
TGCAGTGCTAAAACAGGGGTTTCCCAGCATTTT
CSAKTGVSQHF
>medium-sized|-|TRBJ2-7|TRBV10-3
TGTGCCATCAGTACAGGGAACGAGCAGTACTTC
CAISTGNEQYF
>-|-|TRBJ2-3|TRBV27
TGTGCCAGCACAACCCCCCTCACAGATACGCAGTATTTT
CASTTPLTDTQYF
>many|-|TRBJ2-7|TRBV27
TGTGCCAGCAAAAGAGGAACACCTAGCTCCTACGAGCAGTACTTC
CASKRGTPSSYEQYF
>many|-|TRBJ1-2|TRBV7-2
TGTGCCAGCAGCTCAACCCTGACCGAGCCTTATGGCTACACCTTC
CASSSTLTEPYGYTF
>-|TRBD2|TRBJ2-1|TRBV29-1
TGCAGCGTTGTAGCTAGCGGGAGTAAGAATGAGCAGTTCTTC
CSVVASGSKNEQFF
>many|TRBD2|TRBJ2-3|TRBV14
TGTGCCAGCAGTCTACTAGCGGGAGGACCCGTTCGGAGCACAGATACGCAGTATTTT
CASSLLAGGPVRSTDTQYF
>-|-|TRBJ1-1|TRBV19
TGTGCCAGTAGTATAGCACTGAACACTGAAGCTTTCTTT
CASSIALNTEAFF
>-|TRBD2|TRBJ2-7|TRBV27
TGTGCCAGCAGGCTAGCGGGAGCCCGAACCTACGAGCAGTACTTC
CASRLAGARTYEQYF
>-|-|TRBJ1-1|TRBV7-9
TGTGCCAGCAGCTTAGCCAGGGTGACTGAAGCTTTCTTT
CASSLARVTEAFF
>-|-|TRBJ2-2|TRBV11-2
TGTGCCAGCAACTCTCGGATCAGCACCGGGGAGCTGTTTTTT
CASNSRISTGELFF
>-|TRBD2|TRBJ2-7|TRBV20-1
TGCAGTGCCGCGACTAGCGGCCTTTCCTACGAGCAGTACTTC
CSAATSGLSYEQYF
>-|-|TRBJ2-1|TRBV4-3
TGCGCCAGCAGCCAAGATTTGGGTATGTCTGAGCAGTTCTTC
CASSQDLGMSEQFF
>few|-|TRBJ2-3|TRBV29-1
TGCAGCGTTATAGGGGACCCTAGCACAGATACGCAGTATTTT
CSVIGDPSTDTQYF
>once|-|TRBJ2-7|TRBV6-1
TGTGCCAGCAGTGAATACAGCAACTACGAGCAGTACTTC
CASSEYSNYEQYF
>few|-|TRBJ2-7|TRBV7-3
TGTGCCAGCAGCTTAAATCCCCAAACACACGAGCAGTACTTC
CASSLNPQTHEQYF